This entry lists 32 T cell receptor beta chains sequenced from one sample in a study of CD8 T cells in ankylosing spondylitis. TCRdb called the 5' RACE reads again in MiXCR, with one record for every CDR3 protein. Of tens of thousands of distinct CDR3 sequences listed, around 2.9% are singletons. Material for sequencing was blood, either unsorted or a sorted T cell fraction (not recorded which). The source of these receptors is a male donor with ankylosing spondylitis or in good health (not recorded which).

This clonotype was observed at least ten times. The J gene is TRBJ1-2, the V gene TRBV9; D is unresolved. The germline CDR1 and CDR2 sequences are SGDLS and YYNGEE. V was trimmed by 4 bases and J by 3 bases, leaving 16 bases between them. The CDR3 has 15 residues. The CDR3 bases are TGTGCCAGCAGCCTAGAGGGCCGGGGAGACTATGGCTACACCTTC. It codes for CASSLEGRGDYGYTF.

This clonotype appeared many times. This CDR3 is CASSVGDRGTGWTEAFF. DNA of the CDR3: TGTGCCAGCAGCGTAGGGGACAGGGGGACGGGATGGACTGAAGCTTTCTTT. V and J are TRBV9 and TRBJ1-1, with 11 bases identical to TRBD1. CDR1 and CDR2 (germline): SGDLS, YYNGEE. Trimming removed 0 bases from V and 5 bases from J; junction bases left unmatched: 9. CDR3 length equals 17 residues.

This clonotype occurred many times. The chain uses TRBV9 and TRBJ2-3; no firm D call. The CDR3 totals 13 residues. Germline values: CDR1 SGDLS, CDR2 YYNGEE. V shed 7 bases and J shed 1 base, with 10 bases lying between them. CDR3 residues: CASRPSGTDTQYF. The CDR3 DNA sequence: TGTGCCAGCCGTCCGAGCGGCACAGATACGCAGTATTTT.

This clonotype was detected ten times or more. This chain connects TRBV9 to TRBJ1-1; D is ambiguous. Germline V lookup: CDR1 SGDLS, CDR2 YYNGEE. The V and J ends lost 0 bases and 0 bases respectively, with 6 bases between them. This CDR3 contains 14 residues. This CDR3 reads CASSVENLNTEAFF. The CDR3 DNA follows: TGTGCCAGCAGCGTAGAGAATCTGAACACTGAAGCTTTCTTT.

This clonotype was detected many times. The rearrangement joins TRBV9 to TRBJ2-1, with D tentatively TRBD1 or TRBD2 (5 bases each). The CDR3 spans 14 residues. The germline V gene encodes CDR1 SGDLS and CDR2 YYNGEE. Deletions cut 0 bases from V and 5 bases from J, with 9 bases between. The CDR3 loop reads CASSVGGEHNEQFF. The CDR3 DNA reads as TGTGCCAGCAGCGTAGGAGGGGAACACAATGAGCAGTTCTTC.

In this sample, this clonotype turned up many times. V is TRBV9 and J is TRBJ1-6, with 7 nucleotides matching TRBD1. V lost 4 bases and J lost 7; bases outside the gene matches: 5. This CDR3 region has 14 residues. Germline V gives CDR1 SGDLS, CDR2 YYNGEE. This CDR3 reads CASSPQGVNSPLHF. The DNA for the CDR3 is TGTGCCAGCAGCCCCCAGGGGGTAAATTCACCCCTCCACTTT.

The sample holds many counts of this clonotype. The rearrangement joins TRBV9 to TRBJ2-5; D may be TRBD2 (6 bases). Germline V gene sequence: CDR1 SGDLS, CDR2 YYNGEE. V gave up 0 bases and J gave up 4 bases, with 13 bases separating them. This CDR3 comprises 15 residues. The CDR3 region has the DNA TGTGCCAGCAGCGTAGTTTTTAGCGGTGTAGAGACCCAGTACTTC. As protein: CASSVVFSGVETQYF.

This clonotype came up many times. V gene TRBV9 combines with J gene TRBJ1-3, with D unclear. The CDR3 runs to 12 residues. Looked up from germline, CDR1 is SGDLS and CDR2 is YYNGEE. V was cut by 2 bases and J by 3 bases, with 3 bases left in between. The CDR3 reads CASSVGGNTIYF. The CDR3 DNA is TGTGCCAGCAGCGTCGGTGGAAACACCATATATTTT.

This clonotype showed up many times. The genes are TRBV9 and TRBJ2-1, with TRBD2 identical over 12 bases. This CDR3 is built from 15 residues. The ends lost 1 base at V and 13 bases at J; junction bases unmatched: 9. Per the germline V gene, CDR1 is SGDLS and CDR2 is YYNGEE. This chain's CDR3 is CASSVSSTSGGKQFF. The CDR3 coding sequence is TGTGCCAGCAGCGTATCCTCGACTAGCGGGGGTAAACAGTTCTTC.

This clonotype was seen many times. This CDR3 is CASSVTPGPQETQYF. CDR3 in DNA: TGTGCCAGCAGCGTAACGCCAGGGCCCCAAGAGACCCAGTACTTC. The rearrangement joins TRBV9 to TRBJ2-5; perhaps TRBD1 as D (5 bases). The germline V gene encodes CDR1 SGDLS and CDR2 YYNGEE. V lost 1 base to trimming and J lost 1 base, with 11 bases between them. CDR3 length: 15 residues.

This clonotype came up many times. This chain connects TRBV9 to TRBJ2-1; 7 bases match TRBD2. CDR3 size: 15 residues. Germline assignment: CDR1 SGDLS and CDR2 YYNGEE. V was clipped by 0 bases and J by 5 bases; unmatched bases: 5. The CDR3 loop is CASSVDPGGNNEQFF. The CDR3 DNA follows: TGTGCCAGCAGCGTAGACCCGGGAGGAAACAATGAGCAGTTCTTC. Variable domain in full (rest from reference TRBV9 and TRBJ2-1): DSGVTQTPKHLITATGQRVTLRCSPRSGDLSVYWYQQSLDQGLQFLIQYYNGEERAKGNILERFSAQQFPDLHSELNLSSLELGDSALYFCASSVDPGGNNEQFFGPGTRLTVL.

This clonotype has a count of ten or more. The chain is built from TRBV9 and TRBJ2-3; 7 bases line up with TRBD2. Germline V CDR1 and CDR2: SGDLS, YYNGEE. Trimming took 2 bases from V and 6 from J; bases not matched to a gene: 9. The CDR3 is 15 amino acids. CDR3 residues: CASSVGGELPDTQYF. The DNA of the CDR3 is TGTGCCAGCAGCGTTGGGGGGGAATTACCGGATACGCAGTATTTT.

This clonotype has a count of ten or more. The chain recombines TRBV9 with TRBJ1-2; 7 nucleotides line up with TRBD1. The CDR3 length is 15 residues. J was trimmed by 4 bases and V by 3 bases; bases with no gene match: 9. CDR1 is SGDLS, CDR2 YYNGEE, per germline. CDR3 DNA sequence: TGTGCCAGCAGCGCTGACCCAGGGGGGACCTATGGCTACACCTTC. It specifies CASSADPGGTYGYTF.

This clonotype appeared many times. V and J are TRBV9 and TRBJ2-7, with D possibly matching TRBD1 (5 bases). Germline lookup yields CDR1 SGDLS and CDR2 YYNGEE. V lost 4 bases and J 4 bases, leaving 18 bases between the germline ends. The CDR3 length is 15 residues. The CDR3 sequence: CASSPAAGKFYEQYF. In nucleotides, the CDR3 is TGTGCCAGCAGCCCCGCCGCAGGGAAGTTTTACGAGCAGTACTTC.

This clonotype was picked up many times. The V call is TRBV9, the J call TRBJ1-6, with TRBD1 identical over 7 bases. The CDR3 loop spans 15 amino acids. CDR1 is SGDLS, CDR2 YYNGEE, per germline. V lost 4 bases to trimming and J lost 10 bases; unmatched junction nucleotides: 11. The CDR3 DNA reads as TGTGCCAGCAGCTCTCGGACAGGATGGGACTCACCCCTCCACTTT. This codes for CASSSRTGWDSPLHF. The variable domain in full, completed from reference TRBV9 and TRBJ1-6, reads DSGVTQTPKHLITATGQRVTLRCSPRSGDLSVYWYQQSLDQGLQFLIQYYNGEERAKGNILERFSAQQFPDLHSELNLSSLELGDSALYFCASSSRTGWDSPLHFGNGTRLTVT.

The CDR3 bases are TGTGCCAGCAGCGCAGATGGGACTAGCGGGAGGTTCTACAATGAGCAGTTCTTC. Encoded protein: CASSADGTSGRFYNEQFF. The chain has TRBV9 and TRBJ2-1; 15 bases align to TRBD2. V trimming: 3 bases; J trimming: 3 bases; junction bases outside the gene matches: 7. The CDR3 spans 18 residues. Looked up from germline, CDR1 is SGDLS and CDR2 is YYNGEE.

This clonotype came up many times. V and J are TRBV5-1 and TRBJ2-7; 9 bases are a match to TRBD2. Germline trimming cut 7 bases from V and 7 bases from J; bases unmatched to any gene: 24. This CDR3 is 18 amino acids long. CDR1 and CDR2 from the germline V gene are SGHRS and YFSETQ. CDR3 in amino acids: CASLSARVAGERVEEQYF. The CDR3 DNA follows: TGCGCCAGCTTATCCGCACGGGTAGCGGGAGAACGGGTAGAGGAGCAGTACTTC.

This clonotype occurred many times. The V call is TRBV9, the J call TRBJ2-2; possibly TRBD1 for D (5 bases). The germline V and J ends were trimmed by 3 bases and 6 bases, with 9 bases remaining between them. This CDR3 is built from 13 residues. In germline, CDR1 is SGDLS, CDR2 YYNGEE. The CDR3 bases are TGTGCCAGCAGCGCAGGGTTCCCCGGGGAGCTGTTTTTT. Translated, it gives CASSAGFPGELFF.

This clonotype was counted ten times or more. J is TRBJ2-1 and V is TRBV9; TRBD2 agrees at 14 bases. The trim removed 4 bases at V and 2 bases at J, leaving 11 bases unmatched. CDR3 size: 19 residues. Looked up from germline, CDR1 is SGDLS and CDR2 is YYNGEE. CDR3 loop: CASSPRSGLAGETYNEQFF. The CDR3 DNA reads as TGTGCCAGCAGCCCTCGGTCGGGACTAGCGGGAGAGACCTACAATGAGCAGTTCTTC.

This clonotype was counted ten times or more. CDR3 sequence (DNA): TGTGCCAGCAGCGTAGATCGGGGGGTGTGGGAGACCCAGTACTTC. Its translation: CASSVDRGVWETQYF. This chain links TRBV9 with TRBJ2-5; 7 bases agree with TRBD2. CDR3 length: 15 amino acids. Germline CDR1 and CDR2: SGDLS and YYNGEE. V was clipped by 0 bases and J by 5 bases; unmatched bases: 7.

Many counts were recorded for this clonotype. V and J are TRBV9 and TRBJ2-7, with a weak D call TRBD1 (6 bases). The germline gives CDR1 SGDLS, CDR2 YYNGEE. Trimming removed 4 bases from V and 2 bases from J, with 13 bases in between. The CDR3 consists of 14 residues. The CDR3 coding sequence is TGTGCCAGCAGCTTCCGACAGGAGCCCTACGAGCAGTACTTC. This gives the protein CASSFRQEPYEQYF.

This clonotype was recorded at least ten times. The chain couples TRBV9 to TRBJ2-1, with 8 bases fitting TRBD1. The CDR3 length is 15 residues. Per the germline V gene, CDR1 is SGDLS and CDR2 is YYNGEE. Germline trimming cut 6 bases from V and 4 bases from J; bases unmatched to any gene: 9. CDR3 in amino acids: CASTRGQGEYNEQFF. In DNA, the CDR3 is TGTGCCAGCACCCGAGGACAGGGAGAATACAATGAGCAGTTCTTC.

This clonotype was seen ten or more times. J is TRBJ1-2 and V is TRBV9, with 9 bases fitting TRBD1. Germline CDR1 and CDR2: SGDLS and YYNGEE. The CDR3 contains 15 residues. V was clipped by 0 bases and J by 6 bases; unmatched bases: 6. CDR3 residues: CASSVAPQGADGYTF. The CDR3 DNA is TGTGCCAGCAGCGTAGCTCCACAGGGGGCCGATGGCTACACCTTC.

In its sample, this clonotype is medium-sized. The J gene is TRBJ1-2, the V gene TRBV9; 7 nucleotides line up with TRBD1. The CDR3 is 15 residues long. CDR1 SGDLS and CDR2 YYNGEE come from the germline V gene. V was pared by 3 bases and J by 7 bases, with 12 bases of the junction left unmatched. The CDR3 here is CASSAKGGRGFGYTF. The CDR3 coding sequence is TGTGCCAGCAGCGCCAAAGGGGGCCGGGGTTTTGGCTACACCTTC. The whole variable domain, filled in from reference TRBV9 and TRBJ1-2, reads DSGVTQTPKHLITATGQRVTLRCSPRSGDLSVYWYQQSLDQGLQFLIQYYNGEERAKGNILERFSAQQFPDLHSELNLSSLELGDSALYFCASSAKGGRGFGYTFGSGTRLTVV.

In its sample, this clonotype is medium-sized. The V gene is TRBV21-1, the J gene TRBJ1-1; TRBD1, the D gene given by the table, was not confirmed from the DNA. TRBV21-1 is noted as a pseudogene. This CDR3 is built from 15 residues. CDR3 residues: CASSRTGGENTEAFF. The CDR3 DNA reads TGTGCCAGCAGCCGGACAGGGGGTGAGAACACTGAAGCTTTCTTT.

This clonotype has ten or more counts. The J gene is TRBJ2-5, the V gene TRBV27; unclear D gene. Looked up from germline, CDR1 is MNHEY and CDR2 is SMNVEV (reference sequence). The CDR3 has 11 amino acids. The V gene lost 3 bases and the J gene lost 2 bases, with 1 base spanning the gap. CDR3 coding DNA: TGTGCCAGCAGTTTGCAAGAGACCCAGTACTTC. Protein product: CASSLQETQYF.

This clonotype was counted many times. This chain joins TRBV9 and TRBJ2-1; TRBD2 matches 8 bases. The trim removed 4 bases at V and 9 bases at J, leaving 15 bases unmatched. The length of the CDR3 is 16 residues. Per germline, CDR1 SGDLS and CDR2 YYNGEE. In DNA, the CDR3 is TGTGCCAGCAGCCCCCGTCCCGCCGGGAGGGCGAGTGAGCAGTTCTTC. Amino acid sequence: CASSPRPAGRASEQFF.

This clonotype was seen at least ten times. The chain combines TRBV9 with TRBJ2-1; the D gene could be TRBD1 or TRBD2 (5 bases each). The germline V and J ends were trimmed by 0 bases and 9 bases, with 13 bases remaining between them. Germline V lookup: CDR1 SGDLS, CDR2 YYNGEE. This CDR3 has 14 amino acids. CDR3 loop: CASSVVEGRGEQFF. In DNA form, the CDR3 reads TGTGCCAGCAGCGTAGTAGAGGGTAGGGGTGAGCAGTTCTTC.

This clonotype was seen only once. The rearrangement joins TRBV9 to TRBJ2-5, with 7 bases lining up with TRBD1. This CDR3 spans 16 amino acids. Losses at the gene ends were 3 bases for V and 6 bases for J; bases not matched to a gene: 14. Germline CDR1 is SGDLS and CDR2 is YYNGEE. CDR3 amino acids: CASSALRDSSQKTQYF. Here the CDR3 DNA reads TGTGCCAGCAGCGCACTCCGGGACAGCTCTCAAAAGACCCAGTACTTC.

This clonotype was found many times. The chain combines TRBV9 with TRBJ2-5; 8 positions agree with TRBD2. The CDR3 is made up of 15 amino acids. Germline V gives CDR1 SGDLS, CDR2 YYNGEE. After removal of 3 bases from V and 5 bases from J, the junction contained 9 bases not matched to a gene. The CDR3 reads CASSASSGGDETQYF. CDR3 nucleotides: TGTGCCAGCAGCGCCTCCTCGGGGGGGGATGAGACCCAGTACTTC.

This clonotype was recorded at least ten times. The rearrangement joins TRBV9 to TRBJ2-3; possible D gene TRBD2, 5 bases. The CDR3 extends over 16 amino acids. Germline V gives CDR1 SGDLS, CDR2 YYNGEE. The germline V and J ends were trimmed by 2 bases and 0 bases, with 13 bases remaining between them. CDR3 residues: CASSVYAGHSTDTQYF. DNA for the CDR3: TGTGCCAGCAGCGTTTACGCGGGTCATAGCACAGATACGCAGTATTTT.

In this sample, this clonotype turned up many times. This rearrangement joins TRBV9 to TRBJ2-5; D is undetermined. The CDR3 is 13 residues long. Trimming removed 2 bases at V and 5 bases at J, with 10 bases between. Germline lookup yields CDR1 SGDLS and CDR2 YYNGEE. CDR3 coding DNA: TGTGCCAGCAGCGTTACGTTGCTGGAGACCCAGTACTTC. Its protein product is CASSVTLLETQYF.